This T cell receptor (beta chain) was sequenced in a study of blood T cell repertoires in COVID-19. Study summary: Researchers got acute and convalescent COVID-19 samples from the United States, Italy and Spain.

This table comes from immunoSEQ multiplex PCR, and its TCRdb copy is limited to in-frame clones, with some not included. The sample holds about 70,000 clones, 80% to 90% seen once. Trimming shortened V by 1 base and J by 0 bases, and 10 bases separated the two germline ends. Germline values: CDR1 MGHRA, CDR2 YSYEKL. The CDR3 consists of 16 residues. What was sequenced was peripheral blood. The receptor's source is a man in his fifties or sixties with active COVID-19. The chain joins TRBV4-1 to TRBJ1-5; D might be TRBD1 (5 bases). This chain's CDR3 is CASSQARQNSNQPQHF. The CDR3 DNA is TGCGCCAGCAGCCAAGCTAGACAGAATAGCAATCAGCCCCAGCATTTT.